The clone carrying this T cell receptor beta chain was recorded many times. The sample originates from a study of CDR3 diversity in severe acne. This CDR3 contains 16 residues. Deletions cut 5 bases from V and 0 bases from J, with 17 bases between. The germline gives CDR1 LGHDT, CDR2 YNNKEL (reference sequence). TCRdb redid the calling of the PCR reads with MiXCR, one entry per CDR3 protein. The sample has over 100,000 distinct CDR3 sequences, roughly half seen once. Sequenced: blood. The gene calls are TRBV3-1 and TRBJ2-7; the D gene is possibly TRBD2 (6 bases). The receptor was derived from a male donor with acne. The CDR3 DNA follows: TGTGCCAGCAGCTCCCGGACGGACTATAGCTCCTACGAGCAGTACTTC. This gives the protein CASSSRTDYSSYEQYF.